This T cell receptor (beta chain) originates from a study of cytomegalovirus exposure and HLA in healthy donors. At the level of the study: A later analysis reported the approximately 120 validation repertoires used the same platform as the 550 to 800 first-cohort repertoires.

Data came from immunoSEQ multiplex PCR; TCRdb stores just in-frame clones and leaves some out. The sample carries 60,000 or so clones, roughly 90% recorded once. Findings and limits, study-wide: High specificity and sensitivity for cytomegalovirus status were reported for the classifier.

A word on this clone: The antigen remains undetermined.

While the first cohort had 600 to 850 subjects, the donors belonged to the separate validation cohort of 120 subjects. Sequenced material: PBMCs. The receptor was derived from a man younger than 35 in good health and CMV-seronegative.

For the CDR3, the DNA is TGTGCCAGCAGCGCCACTCCCAATGAGCAGTTCTTC. Protein: CASSATPNEQFF. The rearrangement joins TRBV9 to TRBJ2-1; D is undetermined. Germline V gene data show CDR1 as SGDLS and CDR2 as YYNGEE. V was trimmed by 3 bases and J by 6 bases, leaving 7 bases between them. This CDR3 spans 12 amino acids.